These 27 T cell receptor beta chains originate from one sample sequenced in a study of T cell repertoires in cytomegalovirus infection. TCRdb reprocessed the reads via MiXCR and lists one record per CDR3 protein. Altogether approximately 600,000 distinct CDR3 sequences are present, over 35% being singletons, with the ten largest covering around 50%. These TCRs' antigens remain unknown. The specimen was cultured PBMCs, collected from culture after CMV antigen stimulation. The receptor set was obtained from a human donor in good health (CMV status not recorded). Some clones in this sample may be carry-over from other donors' samples.

This CDR3 is CASRLADLTDTQYF. The CDR3 nucleotides are TGCGCCAGCCGGCTAGCGGACCTCACAGATACGCAGTATTTT. The genes are TRBV5-1 and TRBJ2-3, with 7 bases identical to TRBD2. J lost 2 bases, V lost 7 bases, and 7 bases had no gene match. CDR1 is SGHRS and CDR2 is YFSETQ in the germline V gene. The CDR3 totals 14 residues.

The CDR3 here is CASSREINYGYTF. The CDR3 DNA sequence: TGTGCCAGCAGCCGTGAGATCAACTATGGCTACACCTTC. The chain is built from TRBV7-8 and TRBJ1-2; D not certain. Germline V gene lookup returns CDR1 SGHVS and CDR2 FQNEAQ. V was trimmed by 5 bases and J by 2 bases, leaving 9 bases between them. The CDR3 sequence is 13 residues long.

V usage is TRBV2 and J usage is TRBJ1-2; the match to TRBD1 covers 12 bases. The ends lost 3 bases at V and 5 bases at J; junction bases unmatched: 10. The CDR3 has 17 residues. Germline values: CDR1 SNHLY, CDR2 FYNNEI. The CDR3 is CASSDPRDRGLLYGYTF. Written as DNA, the CDR3 is TGTGCCAGCAGTGATCCCCGGGACAGGGGGCTCTTATATGGCTACACCTTC.

The rearrangement uses TRBV7-6 and TRBJ2-1; no clear D. Germline CDR1 SGHVS, CDR2 FNYEAQ. This CDR3 spans 14 amino acids. The ends were cut back, 2 bases at V and 3 bases at J, with 8 bases in the middle. CDR3 protein: CASSLFPDYNEQFF. The CDR3, as DNA: TGTGCCAGCAGCTTATTCCCAGACTACAATGAGCAGTTCTTC.

This clonotype occurred a few times. The chain links TRBV7-8 to TRBJ1-1; 7 bases align to TRBD1. V was clipped by 6 bases and J by 8 bases; unmatched bases: 18. CDR1 is SGHVS and CDR2 is FQNEAQ in the germline V gene. CDR3 length equals 16 residues. CDR3 amino acids: CASRKGRDRAAWEAFF. The CDR3 region has the DNA TGTGCCAGCAGAAAGGGCCGTGACAGGGCGGCTTGGGAAGCTTTCTTT.

The chain has TRBV6-2 or TRBV6-3 and TRBJ1-2; TRBD1 agrees at 8 bases. The trim removed 7 bases at V and 4 bases at J, leaving 8 bases unmatched. This CDR3 has 14 residues. Germline loops: CDR1 MNHEY, CDR2 SVGEGT. The CDR3 DNA sequence: TGTGCCAGCACCAGGACAGGGAAGATCTATGGCTACACCTTC. Translation gives CASTRTGKIYGYTF.

The chain has TRBV11-2 and TRBJ2-3; D possibly corresponds to TRBD2 (6 bases). The CDR3 has 15 residues. V gave up 4 bases and J gave up 1 base, with 12 bases separating them. In germline, CDR1 is SGHAT, CDR2 FQNNGV. The CDR3 region has the DNA TGTGCCAGCAGCTCCCGCCCGGGGGGCACAGATACGCAGTATTTT. Encoded protein: CASSSRPGGTDTQYF.

This clonotype was detected only a few times. This chain links TRBV7-2 with TRBJ2-5, with 11 positions matching TRBD2. There are 14 residues in the CDR3. The ends lost 1 base at V and 8 bases at J; junction bases unmatched: 3. In germline, CDR1 is SGHTA, CDR2 FQGNSA. In nucleotides, the CDR3 is TGTGCCAGCAGCTTAGGAACTAGCGGGGGTACCCAGTACTTC. Amino acids: CASSLGTSGGTQYF.

This clonotype was counted only a few times. The chain has TRBV11-2 and TRBJ2-1, with TRBD1 as a possible D gene (5 bases). Between the trimmed V and J ends, which lost 4 bases and 6 bases, there was a span of 16 bases. The V gene's germline CDR1 is SGHAT and CDR2 FQNNGV. CDR3 size: 15 residues. The CDR3 DNA sequence: TGTGCCAGCAGCTCCACACGGCAGGGCGGCAATGAGCAGTTCTTC. Residues: CASSSTRQGGNEQFF.

This chain joins TRBV7-2 and TRBJ2-2; D possibly corresponds to TRBD1 (5 bases). CDR3 size: 15 residues. From germline, CDR1 is SGHTA and CDR2 FQGNSA. V shed 1 base and J shed 3 bases, with 9 bases lying between them. The CDR3 bases are TGTGCCAGCAGCTTAGGGGGCAAGTACACCGGGGAGCTGTTTTTT. It yields the protein CASSLGGKYTGELFF.

This sequence joins TRBV18 and TRBJ1-5; D unresolved. CDR1 KGHSH and CDR2 LQKENI come from the germline V gene. This CDR3 is 11 amino acids long. V lost 2 bases, J lost 5 bases, and 1 base lay in between. DNA for the CDR3: TGTGCCAGCTCACCATATCAGCCCCAGCATTTT. Amino acid sequence: CASSPYQPQHF.

The chain links TRBV11-2 to TRBJ1-5, with D tentatively TRBD1 (6 bases). The V gene's germline CDR1 is SGHAT and CDR2 FQNNGV. V shed 4 bases and J shed 12 bases, with 16 bases lying between them. This CDR3 has 13 residues. CDR3 loop: CASSWANGGRQHF. The CDR3 DNA reads as TGTGCCAGCAGCTGGGCGAACGGGGGGCGCCAGCATTTT. The entire variable domain, with the rest obtained from reference TRBV11-2 and TRBJ1-5, is as follows: EAGVAQSPRYKIIEKRQSVAFWCNPISGHATLYWYQQILGQGPKLLIQFQNNGVVDDSQLPKDRFSAERLKGVDSTLKIQPAKLEDSAVYLCASSWANGGRQHFGDGTRLSIL.

The chain links TRBV7-8 to TRBJ2-2; TRBD2 agrees at 12 bases. Germline V lookup: CDR1 SGHVS, CDR2 FQNEAQ. V gave up 0 bases and J gave up 6 bases; unmatched junction bases: 5. This CDR3 has 17 amino acids. CDR3 DNA sequence: TGTGCCAGCAGCTTAGCGCAGTCTAGCGGGGGGGCCGGGGAGCTGTTTTTT. This codes for CASSLAQSSGGAGELFF.

This clonotype was picked up a small number of times. The V gene is TRBV12-3 or TRBV12-4, the J gene TRBJ2-7, with D possibly TRBD1 on 5 matching bases. The CDR3 consists of 13 residues. Trimming removed 2 bases from V and 6 bases from J, with 11 bases in between. The CDR3 bases are TGTGCCAGCAGTTTACATGGGGCCGGCGAGCAGTACTTC. Its protein is CASSLHGAGEQYF.

This sequence joins TRBV6-6 and TRBJ1-1; no firm D call. V lost 4 bases to trimming and J lost 2 bases, with 14 bases between them. This CDR3 has 15 residues. From germline, CDR1 is MNHNY and CDR2 SVGAGI (reference sequence). The CDR3 here is CASSLDQMSNTEAFF. The CDR3 DNA follows: TGTGCCAGCAGTTTGGACCAGATGAGCAACACTGAAGCTTTCTTT.

This clonotype has just a few counts. This chain connects TRBV29-1 to TRBJ2-7, with D maybe TRBD2 (6 bases). V shed 3 bases and J shed 4 bases, with 10 bases lying between them. The CDR3 spans 12 residues. Germline lookup yields CDR1 SQVTM and CDR2 ANQGSEA. The CDR3 reads CSVESGDYEQYF. The CDR3 DNA follows: TGCAGCGTTGAGTCGGGAGATTACGAGCAGTACTTC.

This clonotype was counted a few times. This sequence joins TRBV7-2 and TRBJ2-1; D call uncertain. CDR1 is SGHTA, CDR2 FQGNSA, per germline. The ends were cut back, 2 bases at V and 5 bases at J, with 10 bases in the middle. This CDR3 spans 14 amino acids. CDR3 protein: CASSLRRTNNEQFF. The CDR3 nucleotides are TGTGCCAGCAGCTTAAGGCGAACCAACAATGAGCAGTTCTTC.

This clonotype was detected only a few times. This chain uses TRBV6-5 with TRBJ1-4; D is perhaps TRBD1 (6 bases). The CDR3 contains 15 residues. Germline-derived CDR1 and CDR2 are MNHEY and SVGAGI. V was cut by 4 bases and J by 6 bases, with 15 bases left in between. The CDR3 spells CASSSSGATYEKLFF. The CDR3 DNA reads TGTGCCAGCAGTTCTTCAGGGGCCACTTATGAAAAACTGTTTTTT.

V usage is TRBV2 and J usage is TRBJ1-4; 7 bases map to TRBD1. The CDR3 spans 14 residues. Germline trimming cut 7 bases from V and 8 bases from J; bases unmatched to any gene: 10. CDR1 and CDR2 (germline): SNHLY, FYNNEI. The CDR3 sequence: CASTRRGTAEKLFF. For the CDR3, the DNA is TGTGCCAGCACACGAAGAGGGACAGCCGAAAAACTGTTTTTT.

This clonotype was observed a handful of times. This rearrangement joins TRBV19 to TRBJ2-5, with 8 bases identical to TRBD1. The germline V gene encodes CDR1 LNHDA and CDR2 SQIVND (reference sequence). The CDR3 covers 14 residues. Trimming removed 2 bases from V and 7 bases from J; junction bases left unmatched: 6. The CDR3 sequence: CASSIWGQEGTQYF. CDR3 DNA sequence: TGTGCCAGTAGTATATGGGGACAGGAAGGGACCCAGTACTTC.

V and J are TRBV6-2 or TRBV6-3 and TRBJ2-1, with 15 positions matching TRBD2. The CDR3 is 17 residues long. The trim removed 4 bases at V and 4 bases at J, leaving 5 bases unmatched. CDR1 and CDR2 (germline): MNHEY, SVGEGT. The CDR3 reads CASSFGLAGGWYNEQFF. In DNA, the CDR3 is TGTGCCAGCAGTTTCGGACTAGCGGGAGGGTGGTACAATGAGCAGTTCTTC.

This rearrangement joins TRBV7-2 to TRBJ2-1, with D possibly TRBD2 on 6 matching bases. V gave up 2 bases and J gave up 6 bases, with 14 bases separating them. This CDR3 comprises 15 residues. Germline-derived CDR1 and CDR2 are SGHTA and FQGNSA. This CDR3 reads CASSLYGRIINEQFF. Here the CDR3 DNA reads TGTGCCAGCAGCTTATACGGGAGAATTATCAATGAGCAGTTCTTC.

This clonotype was detected many times. The rearrangement joins TRBV7-8 to TRBJ2-3, with a weak D call TRBD1 (6 bases). The length of the CDR3 is 15 residues. Trimming took off 5 bases at V and 1 base at J, with 13 bases between the two ends. Germline assignment: CDR1 SGHVS and CDR2 FQNEAQ. The CDR3, as DNA: TGTGCCAGCAGCCAAAGTAGACAGGGCACAGATACGCAGTATTTT. Translation: CASSQSRQGTDTQYF.

The chain carries TRBV7-8 and TRBJ2-7; the match to TRBD2 covers 12 bases. V gave up 5 bases and J gave up 3 bases; unmatched junction bases: 11. The CDR3 length is 17 residues. Germline-derived CDR1 and CDR2 are SGHVS and FQNEAQ. CDR3 sequence: CASSPGTSGYLLYEQYF. In DNA, the CDR3 is TGTGCCAGCAGCCCCGGGACTAGCGGGTACCTCCTCTACGAGCAGTACTTC.

This clonotype showed up just a few times. The V and J genes are TRBV4-1 and TRBJ1-4, with D unresolved. Germline V gene lookup returns CDR1 MGHRA and CDR2 YSYEKL. This CDR3 has 16 amino acids. V was pared by 0 bases and J by 7 bases, with 15 bases between. CDR3 sequence (DNA): TGCGCCAGCAGCCAAGATCGGTTCGGCTCTTTTGAAAAACTGTTTTTT. The encoded protein is CASSQDRFGSFEKLFF.

In this sample, this clonotype turned up once. This chain joins TRBV7-9 and TRBJ2-7; tentative D call: TRBD1 (5 bases). The CDR3 is 14 amino acids. The V end lost 5 bases, the J end lost 4 bases, and 15 bases lay between the germline ends. Germline assignment: CDR1 SEHNR and CDR2 FQNEAQ (reference sequence). The CDR3 DNA is TGTGCCAGCAGCCCGGCAGGGTATGTTTACGAGCAGTACTTC. Translating it yields CASSPAGYVYEQYF.

This clonotype was detected only a few times. The V gene is TRBV7-2, the J gene TRBJ2-3; D is unresolved. The CDR3 is 13 amino acids. Germline lookup yields CDR1 SGHTA and CDR2 FQGNSA. The germline V and J ends were trimmed by 0 bases and 6 bases, with 7 bases remaining between them. CDR3 amino acids: CASSLAPLDTQYF. DNA of the CDR3: TGTGCCAGCAGCTTAGCTCCGCTGGATACGCAGTATTTT.